A single sample is the source of the 27 T cell receptor beta chains below, sequenced in a study of shared clonotypes between healthy human individuals. Measured with immunoSEQ multiplex PCR; TCRdb has only the in-frame clones, and not every one. Of hundreds of thousands of clones in the sample, about 96% were seen once. The sequencing sample was made of memory CD8+ T cells sorted from blood. Subset defined: CD45RO+ cells pooled with CCR7-negative TemRA cells. The receptor source for this set is a young man in good health.

V gene TRBV2 combines with J gene TRBJ2-3, with 7 bases identical to TRBD1. The V segment lost 5 bases and the J segment 3 bases; nucleotides outside the gene matches: 8. CDR3 length: 15 amino acids. Germline CDR1 SNHLY, CDR2 FYNNEI. The CDR3, as DNA: TGTGCCAGCAGTTACAGGGGCTTTTTTACAGATACGCAGTATTTT. Translated: CASSYRGFFTDTQYF. The variable domain in full, with the rest retrieved from reference TRBV2 and TRBJ2-3, is EPEVTQTPSHQVTQMGQEVILRCVPISNHLYFYWYRQILGQKVEFLVSFYNNEISEKSEIFDDQFSVERPDGSNFTLKIRSTKLEDSAMYFCASSYRGFFTDTQYFGPGTRLTVL.

The DNA of the CDR3 is TGTGCCAGCAGTGAAGGGAGCTCCCCCCATCCCCAGCATTTT. Its translation: CASSEGSSPHPQHF. The chain joins TRBV6-1 to TRBJ1-5; D not resolved. V lost 1 base and J lost 10, with 14 bases in between. Germline V gene sequence: CDR1 MNHNS, CDR2 SASEGT. CDR3 length: 14 amino acids.

This rearrangement joins TRBV5-8 to TRBJ2-7; 8 nucleotides agree with TRBD2. The CDR3 spans 16 residues. V trimming: 2 bases; J trimming: 0 bases; junction bases outside the gene matches: 7. CDR1 and CDR2 (germline): SGHTS, YDEGEE. CDR3 in amino acids: CASSLISGLGSYEQYF. The CDR3 DNA follows: TGTGCCAGCAGCTTAATCTCGGGACTAGGCTCCTACGAGCAGTACTTC. The full variable domain, its missing parts supplied by reference TRBV5-8 and TRBJ2-7, is EAGVTQSPTHLIKTRGQQATLRCSPISGHTSVYWYQQALGLGLQFLLWYDEGEERNRGNFPPRFSGRQFPNYSSELNVNALELEDSALYLCASSLISGLGSYEQYFGPGTRLTVT.

The rearrangement links TRBV29-1 to TRBJ2-1, with TRBD2 matching 10 bases. V trimming: 0 bases; J trimming: 7 bases; junction bases outside the gene matches: 12. The CDR3 runs 17 residues. Germline V lookup: CDR1 SQVTM, CDR2 ANQGSEA. The CDR3 coding sequence is TGCAGCGTTGAAGATCATTTGGAACTAGCGGGGCCGAATGAGCAGTTCTTC. Protein: CSVEDHLELAGPNEQFF.

This clone was counted a single time. This chain connects TRBV7-2 to TRBJ2-7; 11 nucleotides agree with TRBD2. This CDR3 spans 16 amino acids. Germline assignment: CDR1 SGHTA and CDR2 FQGNSA. The V segment lost 3 bases and the J segment 1 base; nucleotides outside the gene matches: 5. The CDR3 reads CASSFAGTSGSYEQYF. In nucleotides, the CDR3 is TGTGCCAGCAGCTTTGCCGGGACTAGCGGATCCTACGAGCAGTACTTC. Full variable domain (missing parts from reference TRBV7-2 and TRBJ2-7): GAGVSQSPSNKVTEKGKDVELRCDPISGHTALYWYRQSLGQGLEFLIYFQGNSAPDKSGLPSDRFSAERTGGSVSTLTIQRTQQEDSAVYLCASSFAGTSGSYEQYFGPGTRLTVT.

V is TRBV7-9 and J is TRBJ2-7; no clear D. In germline, CDR1 is SEHNR, CDR2 FQNEAQ (reference sequence). Trimming stripped 4 bases from V and 4 bases from J, with 14 bases between. This CDR3 has 14 residues. The CDR3 protein is CASSSAVSSYEQYF. The DNA for the CDR3 is TGTGCCAGCAGCTCGGCAGTTTCATCTTACGAGCAGTACTTC.

A remark on this clone: An end of the junction does not agree with germline; a read error may underlie this. The rearrangement uses TRBV7-7 and TRBJ1-5, with 10 nucleotides matching TRBD1. This CDR3 region has 16 residues. Germline-derived CDR1 and CDR2 are SSHAT and FNYEAQ (reference sequence). This CDR3 reads CASSSPGTGGNQPQHF. The CDR3 DNA reads TGTGCTAGCAGCTCACCCGGGACAGGGGGCAATCAGCCCCAGCATTTT.

V usage is TRBV11-2 and J usage is TRBJ2-7; no definite D call. CDR1 and CDR2 from the germline V gene are SGHAT and FQNNGV. This CDR3 has 12 residues. V was shortened by 1 base and J by 3 bases, with 4 bases between the two germline ends. The chain's CDR3 is CASSLVYYEQYF. The CDR3 bases are TGTGCCAGCAGCTTAGTGTACTACGAGCAGTACTTC.

The chain combines TRBV27 with TRBJ1-1; a possible D gene is TRBD1 (5 bases). CDR3 length: 16 residues. Germline assignment: CDR1 MNHEY and CDR2 SMNVEV (reference sequence). V lost 5 bases and J lost 1, with 17 bases in between. The CDR3 protein is CASSPYGIGQNTEAFF. The CDR3 DNA reads TGTGCCAGCAGTCCCTATGGGATCGGACAGAACACTGAAGCTTTCTTT.

V and J are TRBV13 and TRBJ2-7, with no clear D. Looked up from germline, CDR1 is PRHDT and CDR2 is FYEKMQ (reference sequence). Trimming removed 3 bases from V and 0 bases from J, with 6 bases in between. The CDR3 runs 13 residues. CDR3 bases: TGTGCCAGCAGCTTCGGGCCCTCCTACGAGCAGTACTTC. It is translated as CASSFGPSYEQYF.

The chain couples TRBV19 to TRBJ2-1; D may correspond to TRBD1 or TRBD2 (5 bases each). Germline values: CDR1 LNHDA, CDR2 SQIVND (reference sequence). CDR3 size: 12 residues. The V end lost 4 bases, the J end lost 8 bases, and 9 bases lay between the germline ends. CDR3 nucleotides: TGTGCCAGTAGTAACGTGGGGGATGAGCAGTTCTTC. It translates to CASSNVGDEQFF.

This clone was recorded once. This chain links TRBV6-5 with TRBJ1-1, with 9 bases lining up with TRBD1. V lost 2 bases to trimming and J lost 0 bases; unmatched junction nucleotides: 1. This CDR3 region has 15 residues. CDR1 MNHEY and CDR2 SVGAGI come from the germline V gene. This CDR3 reads CASSYGDRVNTEAFF. CDR3 coding DNA: TGTGCCAGCAGTTACGGGGACAGGGTGAACACTGAAGCTTTCTTT.

V usage is TRBV7-9 and J usage is TRBJ2-3; 9 bases line up with TRBD2. V lost 1 base and J lost 2; bases outside the gene matches: 10. Germline V gene sequence: CDR1 SEHNR, CDR2 FQNEAQ (reference sequence). The CDR3 covers 18 residues. CDR3 DNA sequence: TGTGCCAGCAGCTTAGGTCTAGCGGGGAAATTTAACACAGATACGCAGTATTTT. Its translation: CASSLGLAGKFNTDTQYF.

This rearrangement joins TRBV6-1 to TRBJ1-5; the match to TRBD1 covers 7 bases. The CDR3 extends over 15 amino acids. Unmatched junction bases numbered 9, after V lost 8 bases and J lost 2 bases. Germline CDR1 MNHNS, CDR2 SASEGT. CDR3 loop: CASLFDRAGNQPQHF. Here the CDR3 DNA reads TGTGCCAGCCTTTTCGACAGGGCAGGCAATCAGCCCCAGCATTTT.

The chain carries TRBV4-2 and TRBJ2-2; 8 positions agree with TRBD2. Looked up from germline, CDR1 is LGHNA and CDR2 is YNFKEQ. CDR3 length equals 16 residues. After removal of 1 base from V and 4 bases from J, the junction contained 5 bases not matched to a gene. In nucleotides, the CDR3 is TGTGCCAGCAGCCAAGTTGGCGGGAGGCTCACCGGGGAGCTGTTTTTT. Protein product: CASSQVGGRLTGELFF.

The gene calls are TRBV6-4 and TRBJ2-1; no clear D gene. Germline loops: CDR1 MRHNA, CDR2 SNTAGT. V was pared by 3 bases and J by 5 bases, with 8 bases between. This CDR3 spans 13 amino acids. The CDR3 DNA reads TGTGCCAGCAGTGAGCAGCTACACAATGAGCAGTTCTTC. Amino acids: CASSEQLHNEQFF.

Regarding this clone: A junction end diverges from the germline sequence, so it may reflect a read error. This chain joins TRBV15 and TRBJ1-4; D is possibly TRBD1 (5 bases). Germline CDR1 LNHNV, CDR2 YYDKDF (reference sequence). The CDR3 totals 13 residues. Here the CDR3 reads CATSRAFTGRTIF. DNA for the CDR3: TGTGCCACCAGCAGAGCGTTCACGGGACGGACCATTTTT.

V usage is TRBV5-1 and J usage is TRBJ2-5, with no clear D. CDR3 size: 14 residues. Germline V gene lookup returns CDR1 SGHRS and CDR2 YFSETQ. The V end lost 1 base, the J end lost 5 bases, and 12 bases lay between the germline ends. DNA of the CDR3: TGCGCCAGCAGCTTGTCCCCACAAGGGGAGACCCAGTACTTC. Translation gives CASSLSPQGETQYF.

The chain has TRBV6-8 and TRBJ2-7; D is tentatively TRBD1 or TRBD2 (7 bases each). The CDR3 has 16 amino acids. V lost 9 bases and J lost 4, with 25 bases in between. Germline lookup yields CDR1 MNHGY and CDR2 SAAAGT. The CDR3 is CASKLQGGVLIYEQYF. The DNA of the CDR3 is TGTGCCAGTAAACTCCAGGGGGGGGTACTTATTTACGAGCAGTACTTC.

The sample holds one count of this clone. V is TRBV27 and J is TRBJ1-2; 8 bases align to TRBD1. The CDR3 extends over 13 amino acids. Germline CDR1 and CDR2: MNHEY and SMNVEV (reference sequence). Trimming took 6 bases from V and 8 from J; bases not matched to a gene: 8. DNA for the CDR3: TGTGCCAGCAGCCTTGACAGGGGCGGGGGCTACACCTTC. Its protein product is CASSLDRGGGYTF.

The J gene is TRBJ2-1, the V gene TRBV5-4; tentatively, D is TRBD1 (5 bases). V was shortened by 1 base and J by 8 bases, with 16 bases between the two germline ends. The germline V gene encodes CDR1 SGHNT and CDR2 YYREEE (reference sequence). The CDR3 consists of 15 residues. The chain's CDR3 is CASSLSTGRYDEQFF. As DNA, the CDR3 is TGTGCCAGCAGCTTGAGTACAGGACGTTACGATGAGCAGTTCTTC.

The chain combines TRBV29-1 with TRBJ2-7; 8 bases fit TRBD1. The CDR3 runs 12 residues. CDR1 is SQVTM, CDR2 ANQGSEA, per germline. V gave up 3 bases and J gave up 5 bases; unmatched junction bases: 3. CDR3 amino acids: CSVDRGHNEQYF. The CDR3 DNA sequence: TGCAGCGTTGACAGGGGGCATAACGAGCAGTACTTC.

This rearrangement joins TRBV28 to TRBJ1-5; D not certain. The CDR3 totals 15 residues. Deletions cut 2 bases from V and 3 bases from J, with 11 bases between. Germline CDR1 reads MDHEN; CDR2 reads SYDVKM. This CDR3 is CASSLISGSNQPQHF. For the CDR3, the DNA is TGTGCCAGCAGTTTAATTTCTGGATCCAATCAGCCCCAGCATTTT.

The V call is TRBV10-3, the J call TRBJ1-2, with 7 nucleotides matching TRBD1. Losses at the gene ends were 11 bases for V and 3 bases for J; bases not matched to a gene: 9. CDR1 and CDR2 (germline): ENHRY, SYGVKD. The CDR3 is 13 residues long. CDR3 sequence: CASRGGAHYGYTF. The CDR3 DNA follows: TGTGCCTCCAGAGGGGGCGCTCACTATGGCTACACCTTC.

Details on this clone: The sample contains more than one DNA sequence encoding this CDR3. The rearrangement uses TRBV28 and TRBJ1-5; D gene ambiguous. Germline CDR1 is MDHEN and CDR2 is SYDVKM. Trimming took off 6 bases at V and 2 bases at J, with 5 bases between the two ends. CDR3 length: 12 amino acids. The CDR3 DNA sequence: TGTGCCAGCAGGGAGGGCAATCAGCCCCAGCATTTT. Amino acids: CASREGNQPQHF. Variable domain in full (rest from reference TRBV28 and TRBJ1-5): DVKVTQSSRYLVKRTGEKVFLECVQDMDHENMFWYRQDPGLGLRLIYFSYDVKMKEKGDIPEGYSVSREKKERFSLILESASTNQTSMYLCASREGNQPQHFGDGTRLSIL.

Of note for this clone: The sample carries other DNA sequences with the same CDR3. The chain is built from TRBV30 and TRBJ2-7, with 7 bases matching TRBD2. CDR3 size: 14 residues. V shed 0 bases, J shed 3 bases, and the junction held 5 bases outside the gene matches. CDR1 GTSNPN and CDR2 SVGIG come from the germline V gene (reference sequence). The CDR3 bases are TGTGCCTGGAGTGTGGGAGGGATTCGCTACGAGCAGTACTTC. Its translation is CAWSVGGIRYEQYF.

The genes are TRBV7-9 and TRBJ2-1; 12 bases are shared with TRBD2. V trimming: 5 bases; J trimming: 5 bases; junction bases outside the gene matches: 10. Germline CDR1 SEHNR, CDR2 FQNEAQ (reference sequence). The CDR3 covers 17 residues. CDR3 region: CASSPRASGRVDNEQFF. The CDR3 DNA is TGTGCCAGCAGCCCCCGGGCTAGCGGGAGGGTCGACAATGAGCAGTTCTTC. Based on the CDR3 plus reference TRBV7-9 and TRBJ2-1, the full variable domain is DTGVSQNPRHKITKRGQNVTFRCDPISEHNRLYWYRQTLGQGPEFLTYFQNEAQLEKSRLLSDRFSAERPKGSFSTLEIQRTEQGDSAMYLCASSPRASGRVDNEQFFGPGTRLTVL.